A single sample gave rise to the 31 T cell receptor beta chains below, sequenced in a study of follicular helper T cells after annual influenza vaccination. Profiled with immunoSEQ multiplex PCR; TCRdb holds only in-frame clones, not every one. The table has 28,000 or so clones, about four fifths seen once. Regarding time point: 2014-2015 season, pre-vaccination. The sample consisted of CXCR5+ CD38- circulating T follicular helper cells from blood, taken on the day of influenza vaccination. Subset indicated: circulating Tfh, non-naive CD4+CXCR5+PD-1+ (ICOS+CD38+ or ICOS-CD38-). The receptors were gathered from an adult who received the influenza vaccine.

The chain combines TRBV27 with TRBJ2-1; 14 positions match TRBD2. The CDR3 consists of 17 residues. Germline values: CDR1 MNHEY, CDR2 SMNVEV (reference sequence). The J segment lost 8 bases and the V segment lost 3 bases, leaving 9 bases of the junction unmatched. This CDR3 is CASSFRGTSGSLYEQFF. The CDR3 nucleotides are TGTGCCAGCAGTTTCCGCGGGACTAGCGGGAGTCTGTATGAGCAGTTCTTC.

V gene TRBV5-1 combines with J gene TRBJ1-2, with D uncertain. The CDR3 is 14 amino acids. Trimming left V 0 bases short and J 7 bases short, with 13 bases between. CDR1 and CDR2 (germline): SGHRS, YFSETQ. Written as DNA, the CDR3 is TGCGCCAGCAGCTTGGCCGGGCCAGAGGGTGGCTACACCTTC. Protein sequence: CASSLAGPEGGYTF.

This clone appeared once. The V and J genes are TRBV28 and TRBJ2-5, with 8 bases that match TRBD2. The better agreement between TRBJ2-7 and the DNA end casts doubt on the J call. This CDR3 spans 15 amino acids. Germline V CDR1 and CDR2: MDHEN, SYDVKM. CDR3 sequence: CASSSPGGGRYEQYF. In DNA, the CDR3 is TGTGCCAGCAGTTCCCCGGGGGGCGGGAGGTACGAGCAGTACTTC.

This sequence joins TRBV14 and TRBJ2-3, with a possible D match to TRBD1 (5 bases). This CDR3 has 12 residues. Germline CDR1 SGHDN, CDR2 FVKESK. The V and J ends lost 2 bases and 10 bases respectively, with 10 bases between them. The CDR3 loop is CASSQFLQAQYF. CDR3 nucleotide sequence: TGTGCCAGCAGCCAATTTTTACAGGCGCAGTATTTT.

The rearrangement joins TRBV18 to TRBJ2-6, with 7 bases that match TRBD1. With V trimmed by 2 bases and J by 1 base, 2 bases remained unmatched. This CDR3 spans 16 amino acids. The germline gives CDR1 KGHSH, CDR2 LQKENI. DNA of the CDR3: TGTGCCAGCTCACCAGACAGGGTGTCTGGGGCCAACGTCCTGACTTTC. Translating it yields CASSPDRVSGANVLTF. The full variable domain, with the rest looked up from reference TRBV18 and TRBJ2-6, is NAGVMQNPRHLVRRRGQEARLRCSPMKGHSHVYWYRQLPEEGLKFMVYLQKENIIDESGMPKERFSAEFPKEGPSILRIQQVVRGDSAAYFCASSPDRVSGANVLTFGAGSRLTVL.

V and J are TRBV6-6 and TRBJ2-7; 8 bases match TRBD1. The CDR3 sequence is 15 residues long. V lost 2 bases to trimming and J lost 5 bases; unmatched junction nucleotides: 8. CDR1 and CDR2 from the germline V gene are MNHNY and SVGAGI (reference sequence). The CDR3 DNA reads TGTGCCAGCAGTTACAGCTCAGGGGGCAACCACGAGCAGTACTTC. This codes for CASSYSSGGNHEQYF.

The chain links TRBV30 to TRBJ1-6; no definite D call. This CDR3 has 14 amino acids. Germline lookup yields CDR1 GTSNPN and CDR2 SVGIG (reference sequence). V was clipped by 3 bases and J by 5 bases, with 11 bases between them. The CDR3 protein is CAWSAGQDNSPLHF. For the CDR3, the DNA is TGTGCCTGGAGCGCGGGTCAGGATAATTCACCCCTCCACTTT. The full variable domain, completed using reference TRBV30 and TRBJ1-6, is SQTIHQWPATLVQPVGSPLSLECTVEGTSNPNLYWYRQAAGRGLQLLFYSVGIGQISSEVPQNLSASRPQDRQFILSSKKLLLSDSGFYLCAWSAGQDNSPLHFGNGTRLTVT.

The chain joins TRBV7-2 to TRBJ2-5; maybe TRBD1 (6 bases). Trimming cost V 3 bases and J 6 bases, with 11 bases left between them. This CDR3 contains 13 residues. The germline V gene has CDR1 SGHTA and CDR2 FQGNSA. Here the CDR3 reads CASSFSTGQTQYF. DNA for the CDR3: TGTGCCAGCAGCTTCTCGACAGGTCAGACCCAGTACTTC.

The chain links TRBV5-1 to TRBJ2-7; 11 nucleotides line up with TRBD1. Germline trimming cut 3 bases from V and 4 bases from J; bases unmatched to any gene: 6. This CDR3 has 15 residues. Germline V gives CDR1 SGHRS, CDR2 YFSETQ. The CDR3 is CASSYPGQGVYEQYF. The DNA of the CDR3 is TGCGCCAGCAGCTATCCGGGACAGGGGGTGTACGAGCAGTACTTC.

The chain uses TRBV5-4 and TRBJ2-3; 8 nucleotides align to TRBD1. Trimming took 3 bases from V and 4 from J; bases not matched to a gene: 7. The CDR3 is made up of 15 amino acids. CDR1 is SGHNT and CDR2 is YYREEE in the germline V gene (reference sequence). The CDR3 is CASSSRDRPPDTQYF. CDR3 DNA: TGTGCCAGCAGCTCCCGGGACAGGCCCCCAGATACGCAGTATTTT.

The V and J genes are TRBV2 and TRBJ2-7; D uncertain. Germline CDR1 reads SNHLY; CDR2 reads FYNNEI. V lost 4 bases and J lost 3, with 4 bases in between. CDR3 size: 11 residues. CDR3 coding DNA: TGTGCCAGCAGTGCTCTCTACGAGCAGTACTTC. Amino acids: CASSALYEQYF.

The genes are TRBV6-5 and TRBJ1-2, with D unclear. Trimming left V 10 bases short and J 7 bases short, with 19 bases between. The CDR3 is 13 residues long. The germline CDR1 and CDR2 sequences are MNHEY and SVGAGI. CDR3 sequence: CATRIFQPSGYTF. The CDR3 DNA sequence: TGTGCCACTAGAATTTTTCAGCCGAGTGGCTACACCTTC.

The rearrangement uses TRBV29-1 and TRBJ2-3; 9 nucleotides match TRBD2. V shed 6 bases and J 4 bases; nucleotides not matched to a gene: 8. The CDR3 is 14 amino acids. Germline CDR1 SQVTM, CDR2 ANQGSEA. For the CDR3, the DNA is TGCAGCGTCGCAGCGGGAGGTGTCGCAGATACGCAGTATTTT. Amino acid sequence: CSVAAGGVADTQYF.

This clone has a single count. V is TRBV5-1 and J is TRBJ2-3, with 12 positions matching TRBD1. J lost 6 bases, V lost 2 bases, and 4 bases had no gene match. Germline lookup yields CDR1 SGHRS and CDR2 YFSETQ. This CDR3 has 15 residues. The CDR3 sequence: CASSFGTGGADTQYF. The CDR3 nucleotides are TGCGCCAGCAGCTTTGGGACAGGGGGCGCCGATACGCAGTATTTT. Full variable domain (remainder filled in from reference TRBV5-1 and TRBJ2-3): KAGVTQTPRYLIKTRGQQVTLSCSPISGHRSVSWYQQTPGQGLQFLFEYFSETQRNKGNFPGRFSGRQFSNSRSEMNVSTLELGDSALYLCASSFGTGGADTQYFGPGTRLTVL.

The CDR3 region has the DNA TGCGCCAGCAGCGGAACAGGGTTTAATTCACCCCTCCACTTT. Its protein is CASSGTGFNSPLHF. The chain links TRBV5-1 to TRBJ1-6; D may be TRBD1 (6 bases). The CDR3 loop spans 14 amino acids. From germline, CDR1 is SGHRS and CDR2 YFSETQ. Trimming shortened V by 4 bases and J by 6 bases, and 11 bases separated the two germline ends.

The gene calls are TRBV18 and TRBJ1-5; D ambiguous. V dropped 0 bases and J dropped 2 bases, with 11 bases sitting between them. The CDR3 runs 16 residues. CDR1 and CDR2 (germline): KGHSH, LQKENI. This CDR3 is CASSPPSAGGNQPQHF. CDR3 DNA: TGTGCCAGCTCACCACCGTCTGCAGGTGGCAATCAGCCCCAGCATTTT.

The chain has TRBV15 and TRBJ2-7; D remains ambiguous. The CDR3 loop spans 15 amino acids. Looked up from germline, CDR1 is LNHNV and CDR2 is YYDKDF (reference sequence). V lost 0 bases to trimming and J lost 7 bases, with 16 bases between them. In nucleotides, the CDR3 is TGTGCCACCAGCAGAGATCGGTCCCCCGCTAGTGAGCAGTACTTC. This codes for CATSRDRSPASEQYF. Using reference TRBV15 and TRBJ2-7 for the parts outside the CDR3, the full variable domain is DAMVIQNPRYQVTQFGKPVTLSCSQTLNHNVMYWYQQKSSQAPKLLFHYYDKDFNNEADTPDNFQSRRPNTSFCFLDIRSPGLGDTAMYLCATSRDRSPASEQYFGPGTRLTVT.

This clone was detected only a few times. This rearrangement joins TRBV6-6 to TRBJ2-1; D is possibly TRBD1 (5 bases). V was clipped by 5 bases and J by 1 base, with 9 bases between them. The CDR3 is 14 amino acids. CDR1 is MNHNY, CDR2 SVGAGI, per germline (reference sequence). CDR3 amino acids: CASSLRASYNEQFF. As DNA, the CDR3 is TGTGCCAGCAGTCTCAGGGCGTCCTACAATGAGCAGTTCTTC.

V is TRBV19 and J is TRBJ1-5; TRBD1 aligns across 7 bases. V gave up 0 bases and J gave up 6 bases; unmatched junction bases: 2. The V gene's germline CDR1 is LNHDA and CDR2 SQIVND (reference sequence). This CDR3 contains 14 residues. CDR3 DNA: TGTGCCAGTAGTATAGAAGGGGGCGGTCAGCCCCAGCATTTT. This translates into CASSIEGGGQPQHF.

The V call is TRBV13, the J call TRBJ2-2; possible D gene TRBD1, 5 bases. The germline V gene encodes CDR1 PRHDT and CDR2 FYEKMQ (reference sequence). The CDR3 extends over 14 amino acids. V lost 4 bases, J lost 5 bases, and 11 bases lay in between. The CDR3 sequence: CASSWGRVTGELFF. The CDR3 nucleotides read TGTGCCAGCAGCTGGGGCAGAGTAACCGGGGAGCTGTTTTTT.

The chain carries TRBV30 and TRBJ1-2; perhaps TRBD1 as D (6 bases). Germline V CDR1 and CDR2: GTSNPN, SVGIG (reference sequence). The CDR3 loop spans 12 amino acids. Trimming took off 4 bases at V and 7 bases at J, with 13 bases between the two ends. CDR3 sequence reads: CAWTQGLFGYTF. CDR3 DNA sequence: TGTGCCTGGACACAGGGCTTATTTGGCTACACCTTC.

The rearrangement joins TRBV25-1 to TRBJ2-2; 9 bases map to TRBD2. Unmatched junction bases numbered 15, after V lost 6 bases and J lost 4 bases. CDR1 is MGHDK and CDR2 is SYGVNS in the germline V gene. CDR3 length equals 18 residues. CDR3 bases: TGTGCCAGCAGCCAAAGGACAGGCTTAGCGGGAGCCACCGGGGAGCTGTTTTTT. Its translation is CASSQRTGLAGATGELFF.

The chain recombines TRBV15 with TRBJ1-2; D call uncertain. The germline gives CDR1 LNHNV, CDR2 YYDKDF (reference sequence). This CDR3 contains 15 residues. Trimming shortened V by 0 bases and J by 4 bases, and 12 bases separated the two germline ends. CDR3 protein: CATSRDRSTAYGYTF. The CDR3 DNA is TGTGCCACCAGCAGAGATAGAAGTACAGCCTATGGCTACACCTTC. The variable domain in full, completed from reference TRBV15 and TRBJ1-2, reads DAMVIQNPRYQVTQFGKPVTLSCSQTLNHNVMYWYQQKSSQAPKLLFHYYDKDFNNEADTPDNFQSRRPNTSFCFLDIRSPGLGDTAMYLCATSRDRSTAYGYTFGSGTRLTVV.

CDR3 nucleotides: TGTGCCGCCTCTTTTCCTGGGGGGGGACCCGGGGAGCTGTTTTTT. It is translated as CAASFPGGGPGELFF. The chain employs TRBV2 and TRBJ2-2, with TRBD2 matching 7 bases. Germline CDR1 SNHLY, CDR2 FYNNEI. This CDR3 comprises 15 residues. V shed 11 bases and J 6 bases; nucleotides not matched to a gene: 15.

The chain uses TRBV19 and TRBJ1-5; 10 bases match TRBD1. Germline CDR1 is LNHDA and CDR2 is SQIVND (reference sequence). Trimming cost V 7 bases and J 0 bases; bases outside gene matches: 6. The CDR3 totals 16 residues. The CDR3 sequence is CASNTGTGDSNQPQHF. The CDR3 DNA reads as TGTGCCAGTAACACCGGGACAGGGGATAGCAATCAGCCCCAGCATTTT.

The chain links TRBV28 to TRBJ1-2; D is unclear. Trimming pared 7 bases from V and 8 bases from J, leaving 17 bases between. The germline CDR1 and CDR2 sequences are MDHEN and SYDVKM. The length of the CDR3 is 13 residues. CDR3 coding DNA: TGTGCCAGCACTAAATATCGGGGAGAGGGCTACACCTTC. Its protein is CASTKYRGEGYTF.

The chain carries TRBV5-1 and TRBJ2-2; 7 bases fit TRBD1. The CDR3 totals 15 residues. Per germline, CDR1 SGHRS and CDR2 YFSETQ. The V gene end was trimmed by 3 bases and the J gene end by 1 base; junction bases not matched to a gene: 3. DNA for the CDR3: TGCGCCAGCAGCTGGACAGGAAAGAACACCGGGGAGCTGTTTTTT. This sequence encodes CASSWTGKNTGELFF. The full variable domain, in which reference TRBV5-1 and TRBJ2-2 provide the parts outside the CDR3, is KAGVTQTPRYLIKTRGQQVTLSCSPISGHRSVSWYQQTPGQGLQFLFEYFSETQRNKGNFPGRFSGRQFSNSRSEMNVSTLELGDSALYLCASSWTGKNTGELFFGEGSRLTVL.

This sequence joins TRBV5-6 and TRBJ1-5; D call uncertain. V shed 3 bases and J shed 0 bases, with 10 bases lying between them. The CDR3 spans 15 residues. Per the germline V gene, CDR1 is SGHDT and CDR2 is YYEEEE. The CDR3 DNA reads as TGTGCCAGCAGCTCCAAGGCGGGTAGCAATCAGCCCCAGCATTTT. Translation: CASSSKAGSNQPQHF. Drawing the rest from reference TRBV5-6 and TRBJ1-5, the complete variable domain is DAGVTQSPTHLIKTRGQQVTLRCSPKSGHDTVSWYQQALGQGPQFIFQYYEEEERQRGNFPDRFSGHQFPNYSSELNVNALLLGDSALYLCASSSKAGSNQPQHFGDGTRLSIL.

The rearrangement joins TRBV27 to TRBJ2-3; 7 nucleotides line up with TRBD1. Germline V lookup: CDR1 MNHEY, CDR2 SMNVEV (reference sequence). V trimming: 4 bases; J trimming: 4 bases; junction bases outside the gene matches: 11. The CDR3 sequence is 16 residues long. Here the CDR3 DNA reads TGTGCCAGCAGTTCCCGGAGACAGGGTATTTCAGATACGCAGTATTTT. It encodes CASSSRRQGISDTQYF.

As concerns this clone: At one boundary the junction diverges from the germline segment, which might be a read error. The rearrangement links TRBV7-7 to TRBJ2-2; D gene unclear. The germline V gene encodes CDR1 SSHAT and CDR2 FNYEAQ (reference sequence). CDR3 length: 14 amino acids. CDR3 sequence reads: CASSSNRGTGELFF. DNA of the CDR3: TGTGCTAGCAGCTCCAATAGAGGAACCGGGGAGCTGTTTTTT.

The chain employs TRBV2 and TRBJ2-4, with 12 nucleotides matching TRBD2. The CDR3 totals 16 residues. The J segment lost 8 bases and the V segment lost 2 bases, leaving 7 bases of the junction unmatched. The germline V gene has CDR1 SNHLY and CDR2 FYNNEI. The CDR3 loop is CASSEILAGGGDIQYF. DNA of the CDR3: TGTGCCAGCAGTGAAATACTAGCGGGAGGTGGAGACATTCAGTACTTC.